Listed here is a single T cell receptor beta chain. There are a few counts of this clone. It lacks a known antigen. No much larger clone exists at a distance of one base, and base qualities are not known. The data were taken from a study of beta chain features in type 1 diabetes (dated by TCRdb to 2016 to 2018). Study-wide context: No differences in mean age, gender distribution, total cell number or subset yield were found between patients and healthy donors. A total of around 110,000,000 sorted cells were examined across all samples, and RNA yield correlated strongly with the number of cells per subset. In the study, TCRB repertoires of sorted circulating CD4+ T cell subsets from recently diagnosed type 1 diabetes patients were compared with those of matched healthy donors. Whereas all 28 donors provided naive and central memory subsets, regulatory and stem cell-like memory subsets were isolated from just 8 patients and about 8 healthy donors.

A single peripheral blood draw of roughly 0.11 L on average was collected from each donor into heparinised tubes. Using a panel that included CD45RO, CCR7, CD25, CD127, CD95 and CD27, naive, central memory, regulatory and stem cell-like memory CD4+ T cells were sorted on a BD FACSAria II. All sorted populations exceeded 95% purity. PBMCs were isolated right away by Lymphoprep density gradient centrifugation and were stained directly, without culture. So that batch effects would be minimized, each experiment stained and sorted samples in pairs, pairing one healthy donor with one patient. The V end loses 4 bases and the J end loses 6 bases, and a stretch of 7 bases separates them. Taken from the germline V gene, the CDR1 and CDR2 loops are SGHAT and FQNNGV. The CDR3 runs 11 residues from the cysteine to the phenylalanine. Only CDR3 DNA remains: 33 bases, in frame from the first base. Study-wide findings and limitations: Shorter templates might be favored by PCR, yet because patient and control samples were amplified and corrected together, any such skew would affect both groups equally. Because the HLA sub-analyses included only small numbers of individuals, any influence of HLA type on TCRB rearrangement was left unresolved. Because cDNA was sequenced instead of genomic DNA, highly expressing activated cells could be over-represented, though the groups showed no difference in activation or CD3 levels. In all four CD4+ subsets, TCRB CDR3 length was moderately but significantly shorter in type 1 diabetes patients. Patients with type 1 diabetes made fewer insertions and deleted more nucleotides at VDJ recombination sites, implying thymic rearrangement abnormalities. Naive, central memory and regulatory TCRB repertoires appeared to be more alike among patients than among healthy donors.

The High Capacity cDNA Reverse Transcription Kit was used to reverse transcribe all of the isolated RNA, meaning that expressed TCRB transcripts were what got sequenced. Naive, central memory and regulatory T cell samples underwent deep immunoSEQ sequencing, averaging about 3.57 million total reads per sample. Sorted cells were lysed in RLT buffer, and RNA was extracted using DNase-treated RNeasy Micro or Mini kits according to cell number. To prevent cross-contamination, each cell subset was processed individually, whereas patient and healthy donor samples were processed jointly. The immunoSEQ multiplex PCR was used to amplify TCRB sequences from cDNA, yielding 87-bp fragments that span the CDR3 region. Amplicons were sequenced on the Illumina HiSeq platform. On the authors' methods: Synthetic template baselines were used to correct PCR bias computationally, reads within Hamming distance 2 were collapsed together, and singletons that could not be merged were discarded. Reads were aligned to IMGT to assign V, D and J genes, CDR3 length, and insertions or deletions at six rearrangement sites. Within each subset, clonotype counts were normalized to the number of sorted cells before true diversity and Gini coefficients were calculated with the tcR R package. The overlap coefficient, calculated on TCRB nucleotide sequences, was used to measure repertoire sharing. TCRdb carries this immuneACCESS record with in-frame sequences only. Its versions omit some clonotypes, under half of them owing to an unresolved V gene in the studies checked, with the rest unexplained. Clonal size and the V and J genes are those of that table, whereas D and trimming came from the DNA. The sample includes over 90,000 clones, with 25% to 35% observed a single time. In total, the top ten clones hold about 0.49% of the sample.

The chain was built from TRBV11-2 and TRBJ2-7, with the D gene uncertain. The sample consisted of central memory CD4+ T cells from blood. The receptor was derived from a woman in her late teens or twenties with type 1 diabetes. The CDR3 region: CASSSYGEQYF. The bases read TGTGCCAGCAGCTCCTACGGCGAGCAGTACTTC.